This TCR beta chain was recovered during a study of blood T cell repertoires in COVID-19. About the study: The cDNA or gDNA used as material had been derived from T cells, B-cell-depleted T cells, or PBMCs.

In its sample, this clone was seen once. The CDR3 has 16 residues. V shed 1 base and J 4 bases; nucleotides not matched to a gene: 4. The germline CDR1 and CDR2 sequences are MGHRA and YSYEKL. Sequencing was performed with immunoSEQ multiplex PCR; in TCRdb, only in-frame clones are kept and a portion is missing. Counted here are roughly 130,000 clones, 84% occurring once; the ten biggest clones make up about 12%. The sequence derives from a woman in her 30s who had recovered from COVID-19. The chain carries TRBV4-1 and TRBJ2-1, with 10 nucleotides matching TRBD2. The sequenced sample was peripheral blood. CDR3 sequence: CASSQGTSGKYNEQFF. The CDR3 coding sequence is TGCGCCAGCAGCCAAGGGACTAGCGGCAAGTACAATGAGCAGTTCTTC.